This TCR beta chain was documented in a study of blood T cell repertoires in COVID-19. Background on the study: Nucleic acid was either cDNA or gDNA, and it came from T cells, B-cell-depleted T cells, or PBMCs.

Method: immunoSEQ multiplex PCR; TCRdb's copy keeps in-frame clones and lacks some. The table shows under 300,000 clones, with over 75% occurring only once. Participants' own reports of clinical history determined their cohort assignment. Cohort 3 recovered donors had two negative PCRs, clearance, or symptom resolution. Germline V gene data show CDR1 as MNHEY and CDR2 as SVGAGI. Trimming left V 6 bases short and J 4 bases short, with 16 bases between. The CDR3 consists of 15 residues. Sequenced: PBMCs or T cells enriched from blood (not recorded which). The rearrangement links TRBV6-5 to TRBJ1-3; a weak D match, TRBD1 (5 bases). This TCR was recovered from a man younger than 30 who had recovered from COVID-19. Here the CDR3 DNA reads TGTGCCAGCAGAGCCGCGGGGACGGGGGGAAACACCATATATTTT. Protein: CASRAAGTGGNTIYF.